One sample yielded the 14 T cell receptor beta chains listed below, sequenced in a study of CD8 T cells in ankylosing spondylitis. MiXCR was run by TCRdb on the 5' RACE reads, yielding one entry per CDR3 protein. The sample lists under 300,000 distinct CDR3 sequences; about 10% were seen once. The sequenced material came from blood, either unsorted or a sorted T cell fraction (not recorded which). These receptors originate from a male donor with ankylosing spondylitis or in good health (not recorded which).

This clonotype was counted ten times or more. The gene calls are TRBV27 and TRBJ1-5; no definite D call. The CDR3 consists of 14 residues. Germline loops: CDR1 MNHEY, CDR2 SMNVEV (reference sequence). V lost 6 bases, J lost 0 bases, and 9 bases lay in between. The CDR3 is CASSDVGSNQPQHF. CDR3 DNA: TGTGCCAGCAGCGATGTTGGTAGCAATCAGCCCCAGCATTTT.

This clonotype was seen a handful of times. The V and J genes are TRBV5-1 and TRBJ2-3, with 10 bases lining up with TRBD2. CDR1 SGHRS and CDR2 YFSETQ come from the germline V gene. The junction had 7 bases not matched to a gene; V was cut back by 0 bases and J by 0 bases. The CDR3 consists of 18 residues. The CDR3, as DNA: TGCGCCAGCAGCTTGGCCCGGACTAGCGGCCCTAGCACAGATACGCAGTATTTT. It encodes CASSLARTSGPSTDTQYF. The complete variable domain, with remaining parts taken from reference TRBV5-1 and TRBJ2-3, reads KAGVTQTPRYLIKTRGQQVTLSCSPISGHRSVSWYQQTPGQGLQFLFEYFSETQRNKGNFPGRFSGRQFSNSRSEMNVSTLELGDSALYLCASSLARTSGPSTDTQYFGPGTRLTVL.

This clonotype has at least ten counts. Written as DNA, the CDR3 is TGTGCCAGCAGCTTGCGGAGTCACGAGCAGTACTTC. As protein: CASSLRSHEQYF. The chain uses TRBV5-5 and TRBJ2-7; D is undetermined. The CDR3 totals 12 residues. Germline CDR1 SGHKS, CDR2 YYEKEE (reference sequence). Trimming left V 1 base short and J 5 bases short, with 7 bases between.

This clonotype was detected only a few times. J is TRBJ2-3 and V is TRBV5-1; 9 bases map to TRBD2. Germline V gives CDR1 SGHRS, CDR2 YFSETQ. The CDR3 runs 15 residues. V shed 0 bases and J 6 bases; nucleotides not matched to a gene: 5. DNA of the CDR3: TGCGCCAGCAGCTTGGGCGGGGGGGCCAGGGATACGCAGTATTTT. Protein sequence: CASSLGGGARDTQYF.

This clonotype was seen many times. The chain is built from TRBV5-1 and TRBJ2-7; 7 nucleotides align to TRBD2. This CDR3 is built from 14 residues. Trimming at V came to 4 bases and at J to 7 bases, leaving 11 bases not matched to a gene. The germline V gene has CDR1 SGHRS and CDR2 YFSETQ. CDR3 DNA: TGCGCCAGCAGCCCGACGGGGGGTTGGGGGGAGCAGTACTTC. This gives the protein CASSPTGGWGEQYF. The whole variable domain, filled in from reference TRBV5-1 and TRBJ2-7, reads KAGVTQTPRYLIKTRGQQVTLSCSPISGHRSVSWYQQTPGQGLQFLFEYFSETQRNKGNFPGRFSGRQFSNSRSEMNVSTLELGDSALYLCASSPTGGWGEQYFGPGTRLTVT.

This clonotype was detected many times. The chain links TRBV11-3 to TRBJ1-3, with a weak D call TRBD1 (5 bases). The ends were cut back, 6 bases at V and 4 bases at J, with 16 bases in the middle. The CDR3 sequence is 15 residues long. Germline lookup yields CDR1 SGHNT and CDR2 YENEEA. In DNA, the CDR3 is TGTGCCAGCAGTTACACCCAGGGTCCGGGAAACACCATATATTTT. It codes for CASSYTQGPGNTIYF.

The sample holds many counts of this clonotype. The V and J genes are TRBV20-1 and TRBJ1-4; D gene uncertain. Germline assignment: CDR1 DFQATT and CDR2 SNEGSKA (reference sequence). This CDR3 comprises 15 residues. Deletions cut 2 bases from V and 0 bases from J, with 10 bases between. CDR3 protein: CSARYGRATNEKLFF. CDR3 sequence (DNA): TGCAGTGCTAGATACGGACGGGCAACTAATGAAAAACTGTTTTTT.

In its sample, this clonotype was seen many times. The chain is built from TRBV14 and TRBJ2-1, with 8 bases matching TRBD2. There are 12 residues in the CDR3. The V gene's germline CDR1 is SGHDN and CDR2 FVKESK. Trimming removed 3 bases from V and 15 bases from J; junction bases left unmatched: 7. DNA of the CDR3: TGTGCCAGCAGCCACCTCCTAGCGGGTTTGTTCTTC. This encodes CASSHLLAGLFF.

Ten or more counts support this clonotype. The chain uses TRBV20-1 and TRBJ2-1, with D uncertain. Germline CDR1 DFQATT, CDR2 SNEGSKA (reference sequence). The CDR3 is made up of 15 amino acids. Trimming took 7 bases from V and 0 from J, leaving 16 bases between them. CDR3 amino acids: CSESPHLGSYNEQFF. CDR3 DNA: TGCAGTGAGTCTCCTCACCTGGGCTCCTACAATGAGCAGTTCTTC.

In the case of this clonotype: One end of the junction varies from germline; a read error may be responsible. CDR3 in DNA: TGCGCCAGCAGCTTGGAATCGCCATACCCTATTGAGTTC. Translated: CASSLESPYPIEF. The chain combines TRBV5-1 with TRBJ2-7; no definite D call. Germline CDR1 is SGHRS and CDR2 is YFSETQ. This CDR3 has 13 residues. Complete variable domain (other parts from reference TRBV5-1 and TRBJ2-7): KAGVTQTPRYLIKTRGQQVTLSCSPISGHRSVSWYQQTPGQGLQFLFEYFSETQRNKGNFPGRFSGRQFSNSRSEMNVSTLELGDSALYLCASSLESPYPIEFGPGTRLTVT.

The table lists this clonotype with many counts. V and J are TRBV7-9 and TRBJ2-1; either TRBD1 or TRBD2 may supply D (6 bases each). Germline assignment: CDR1 SEHNR and CDR2 FQNEAQ (reference sequence). The ends were cut back, 3 bases at V and 7 bases at J, with 13 bases in the middle. The CDR3 runs to 14 residues. CDR3 sequence reads: CASSLGGMKNEQFF. CDR3 sequence (DNA): TGTGCCAGCAGCTTGGGGGGCATGAAAAATGAGCAGTTCTTC.

Many counts were recorded for this clonotype. This sequence joins TRBV20-1 and TRBJ2-3, with no clear D. Germline assignment: CDR1 DFQATT and CDR2 SNEGSKA (reference sequence). The germline V and J ends were trimmed by 5 bases and 0 bases, with 12 bases remaining between them. The CDR3 is 14 amino acids. The chain's CDR3 is CSAPRQDSTDTQYF. The CDR3 coding sequence is TGCAGTGCTCCTAGACAAGACAGCACAGATACGCAGTATTTT.

This clonotype showed up many times. The rearrangement joins TRBV20-1 to TRBJ2-5; TRBD2 might be the D (6 bases). CDR1 is DFQATT, CDR2 SNEGSKA, per germline (reference sequence). Trimming cost V 1 base and J 1 base, with 13 bases left between them. CDR3 length equals 15 residues. CDR3 loop: CSARAGTGIQETQYF. For the CDR3, the DNA is TGCAGTGCTAGAGCTGGGACTGGGATCCAAGAGACCCAGTACTTC.

Only one count was recorded for this clonotype. The gene calls are TRBV14 and TRBJ2-3; D is ambiguous. The germline V and J ends were trimmed by 4 bases and 0 bases, with 8 bases remaining between them. The CDR3 length is 14 residues. The V gene's germline CDR1 is SGHDN and CDR2 FVKESK. CDR3 region: CASSPLTSTDTQYF. In nucleotides, the CDR3 is TGTGCCAGCAGCCCCCTGACTAGCACAGATACGCAGTATTTT. Filled out from reference TRBV14 and TRBJ2-3, the complete variable domain reads EAGVTQFPSHSVIEKGQTVTLRCDPISGHDNLYWYRRVMGKEIKFLLHFVKESKQDESGMPNNRFLAERTGGTYSTLKVQPAELEDSGVYFCASSPLTSTDTQYFGPGTRLTVL.